This is a list of T cell receptor beta chains from one sample in a study of cytomegalovirus exposure and HLA in healthy donors. Here immunoSEQ multiplex PCR was the method, and the copy in TCRdb shows in-frame clones only, minus some. This sample carries more than 150,000 clones, less than 85% of them seen once, and the ten largest clones take about 1.4%. Sequenced material: PBMCs. These receptor sequences come from a girl between 5 and 17 years old in good health and CMV-seropositive. CDR3s include the opening cysteine and the closing phenylalanine or tryptophan. The D gene is left open where the match is weak.

CDR3,D,V,J
CASGVKTQYF,.,TRBV19,TRBJ2-5
CASSRGTGVEKLFF,TRBD1,TRBV6-6,TRBJ1-4
CASSRPQGRGTGELFF,.,TRBV11-2,TRBJ2-2
CASTTGQADYGYTF,TRBD1,TRBV19,TRBJ1-2
CASSDDSSGANVLTF,.,TRBV6-4,TRBJ2-6
CASSYAGRLYEQYF,.,TRBV6-5,TRBJ2-7
CASRKGGMNYGYTF,.,TRBV6-6,TRBJ1-2
CASSMGGWDGYTF,.,TRBV19,TRBJ1-2
CASSQDLDYLTQYF,.,TRBV4-2,TRBJ2-3
CAWSPAGPYEQYF,.,TRBV30,TRBJ2-7
CSARTGRTQYF,TRBD1,TRBV20-1,TRBJ2-5
CASSRDTNTEAFF,.,TRBV11-3,TRBJ1-1
CASSQLQGTSPYGYTF,.,TRBV4-1,TRBJ1-2
CASSLEVDYLEQFF,.,TRBV7-6,TRBJ2-1
CASGQGANYGYTF,TRBD1,TRBV4-1,TRBJ1-2
CASRGWGGAHEQFF,.,TRBV19,TRBJ2-1